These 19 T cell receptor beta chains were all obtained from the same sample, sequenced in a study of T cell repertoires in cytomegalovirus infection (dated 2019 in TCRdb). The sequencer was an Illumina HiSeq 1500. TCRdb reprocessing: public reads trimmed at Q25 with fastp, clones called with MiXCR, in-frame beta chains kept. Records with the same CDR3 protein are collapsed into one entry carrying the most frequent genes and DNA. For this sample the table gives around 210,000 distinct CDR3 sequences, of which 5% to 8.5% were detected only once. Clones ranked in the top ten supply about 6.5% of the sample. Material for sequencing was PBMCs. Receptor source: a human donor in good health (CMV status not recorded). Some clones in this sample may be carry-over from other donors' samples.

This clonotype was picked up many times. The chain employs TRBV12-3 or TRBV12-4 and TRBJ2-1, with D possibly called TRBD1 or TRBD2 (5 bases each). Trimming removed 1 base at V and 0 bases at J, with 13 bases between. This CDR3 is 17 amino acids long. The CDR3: CASSLVGTDNSYNEQFF. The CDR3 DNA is TGTGCCAGCAGTTTAGTTGGGACGGACAACTCCTACAATGAGCAGTTCTTC.

CDR3 DNA sequence: TGCAGCGCCCGCCGGGAAGTCGTCTCCTACAATGAGCAGTTCTTC. It encodes CSARREVVSYNEQFF. The V gene is TRBV29-1, the J gene TRBJ2-1, with a tentative D call TRBD2 (5 bases). CDR1 is SQVTM, CDR2 ANQGSEA, per germline. The CDR3 has 15 residues. V lost 7 bases and J lost 0, with 16 bases in between.

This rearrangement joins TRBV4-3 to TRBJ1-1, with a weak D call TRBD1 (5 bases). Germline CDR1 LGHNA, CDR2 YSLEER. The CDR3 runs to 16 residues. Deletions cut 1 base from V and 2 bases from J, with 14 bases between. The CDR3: CASSQGSGSINTEAFF. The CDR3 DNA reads TGCGCCAGCAGCCAAGGGTCAGGGTCGATCAACACTGAAGCTTTCTTT.

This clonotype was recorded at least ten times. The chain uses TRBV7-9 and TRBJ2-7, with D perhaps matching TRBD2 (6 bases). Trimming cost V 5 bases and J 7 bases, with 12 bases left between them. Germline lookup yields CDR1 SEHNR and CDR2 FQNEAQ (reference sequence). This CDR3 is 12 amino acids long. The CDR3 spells CASSTRRGEQYF. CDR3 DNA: TGTGCCAGCAGCACCCGGCGGGGAGAGCAGTACTTC.

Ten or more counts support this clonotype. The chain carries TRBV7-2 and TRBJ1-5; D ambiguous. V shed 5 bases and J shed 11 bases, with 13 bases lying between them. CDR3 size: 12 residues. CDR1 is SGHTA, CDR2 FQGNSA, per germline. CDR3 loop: CASSPGPSAQHF. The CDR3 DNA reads TGTGCCAGCAGCCCTGGACCCTCAGCCCAGCATTTT.

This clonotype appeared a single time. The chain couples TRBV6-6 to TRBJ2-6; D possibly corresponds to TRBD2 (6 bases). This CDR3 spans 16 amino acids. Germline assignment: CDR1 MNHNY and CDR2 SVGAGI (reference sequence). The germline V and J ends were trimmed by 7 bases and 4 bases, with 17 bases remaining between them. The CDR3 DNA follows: TGTGCCAGCATCCCAGGGAGGTCTCTGGGGGCCAACGTCCTGACTTTC. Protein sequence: CASIPGRSLGANVLTF.

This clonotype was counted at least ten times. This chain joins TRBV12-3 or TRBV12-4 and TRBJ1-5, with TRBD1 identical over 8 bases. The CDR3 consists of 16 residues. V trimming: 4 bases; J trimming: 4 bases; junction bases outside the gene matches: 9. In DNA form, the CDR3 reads TGTGCCAGCAGTTCTAGCCAGGGGGCCGGGAATCAGCCCCAGCATTTT. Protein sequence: CASSSSQGAGNQPQHF.

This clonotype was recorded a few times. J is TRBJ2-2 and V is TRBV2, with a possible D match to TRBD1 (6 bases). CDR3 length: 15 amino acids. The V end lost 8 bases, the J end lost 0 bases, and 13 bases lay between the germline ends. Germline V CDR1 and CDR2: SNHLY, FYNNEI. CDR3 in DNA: TGTGCCAGCCGCCCCGGGACACCGAACACCGGGGAGCTGTTTTTT. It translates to CASRPGTPNTGELFF.

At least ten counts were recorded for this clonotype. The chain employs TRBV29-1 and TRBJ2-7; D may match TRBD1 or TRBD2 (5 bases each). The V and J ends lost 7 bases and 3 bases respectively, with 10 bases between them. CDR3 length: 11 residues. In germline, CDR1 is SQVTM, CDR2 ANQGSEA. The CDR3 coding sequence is TGCAGCGCCGGGGACCACTACGAGCAGTACTTC. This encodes CSAGDHYEQYF.

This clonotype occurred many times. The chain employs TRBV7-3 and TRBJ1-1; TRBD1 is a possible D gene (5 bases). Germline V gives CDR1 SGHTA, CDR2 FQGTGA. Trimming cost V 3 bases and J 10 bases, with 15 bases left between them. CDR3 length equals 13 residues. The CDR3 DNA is TGTGCCAGCAGCTTTAAGGACCGTGGGGGAGCTTTCTTT. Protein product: CASSFKDRGGAFF.

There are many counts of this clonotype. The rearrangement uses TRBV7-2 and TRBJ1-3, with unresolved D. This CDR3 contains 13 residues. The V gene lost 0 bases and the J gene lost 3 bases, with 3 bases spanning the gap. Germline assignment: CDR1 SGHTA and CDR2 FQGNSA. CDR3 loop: CASSLAYGNTIYF. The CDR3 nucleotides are TGTGCCAGCAGCTTAGCTTATGGAAACACCATATATTTT.

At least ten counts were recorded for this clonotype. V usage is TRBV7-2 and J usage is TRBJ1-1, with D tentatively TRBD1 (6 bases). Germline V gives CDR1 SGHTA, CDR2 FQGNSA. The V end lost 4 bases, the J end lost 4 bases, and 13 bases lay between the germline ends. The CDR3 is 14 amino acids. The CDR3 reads CASSSRGVGTEAFF. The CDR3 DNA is TGTGCCAGCAGCTCCAGGGGTGTGGGCACTGAAGCTTTCTTT. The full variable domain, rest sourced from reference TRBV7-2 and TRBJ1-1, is GAGVSQSPSNKVTEKGKDVELRCDPISGHTALYWYRQSLGQGLEFLIYFQGNSAPDKSGLPSDRFSAERTGGSVSTLTIQRTQQEDSAVYLCASSSRGVGTEAFFGQGTRLTVV.

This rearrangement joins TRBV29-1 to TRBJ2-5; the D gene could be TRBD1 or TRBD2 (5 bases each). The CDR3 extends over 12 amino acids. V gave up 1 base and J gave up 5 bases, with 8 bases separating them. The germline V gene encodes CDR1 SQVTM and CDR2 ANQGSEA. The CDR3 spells CSVEGGDETQYF. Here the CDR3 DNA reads TGCAGCGTTGAAGGAGGGGACGAGACCCAGTACTTC.

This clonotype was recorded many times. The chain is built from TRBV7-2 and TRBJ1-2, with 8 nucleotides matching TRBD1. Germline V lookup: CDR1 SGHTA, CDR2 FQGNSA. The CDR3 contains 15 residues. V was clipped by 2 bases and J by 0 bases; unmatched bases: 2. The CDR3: CASSLLDRANYGYTF. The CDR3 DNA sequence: TGTGCCAGCAGCTTACTGGACAGGGCTAACTATGGCTACACCTTC.

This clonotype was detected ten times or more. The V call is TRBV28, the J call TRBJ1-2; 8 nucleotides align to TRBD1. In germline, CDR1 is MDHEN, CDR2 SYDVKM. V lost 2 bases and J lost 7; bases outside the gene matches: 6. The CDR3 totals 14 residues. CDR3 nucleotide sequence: TGTGCCAGCAGTTTACAGGGGGCACGGGGTGGCTACACCTTC. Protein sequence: CASSLQGARGGYTF.

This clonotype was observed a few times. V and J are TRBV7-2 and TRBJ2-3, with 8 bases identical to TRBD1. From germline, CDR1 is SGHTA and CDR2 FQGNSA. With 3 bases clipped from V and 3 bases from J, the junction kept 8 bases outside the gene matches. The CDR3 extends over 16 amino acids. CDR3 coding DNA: TGTGCCAGCAGCTTCGTCGGACAGGGAAGTACAGATACGCAGTATTTT. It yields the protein CASSFVGQGSTDTQYF.

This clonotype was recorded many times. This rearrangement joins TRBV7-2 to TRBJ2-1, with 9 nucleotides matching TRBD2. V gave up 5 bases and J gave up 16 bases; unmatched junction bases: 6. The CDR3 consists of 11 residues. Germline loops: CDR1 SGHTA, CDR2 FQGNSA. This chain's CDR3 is CASSPGGRVFF. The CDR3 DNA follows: TGTGCCAGCAGCCCCGGCGGGAGGGTTTTCTTC. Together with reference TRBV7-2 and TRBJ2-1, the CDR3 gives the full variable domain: GAGVSQSPSNKVTEKGKDVELRCDPISGHTALYWYRQSLGQGLEFLIYFQGNSAPDKSGLPSDRFSAERTGGSVSTLTIQRTQQEDSAVYLCASSPGGRVFFGPGTRLTVL.

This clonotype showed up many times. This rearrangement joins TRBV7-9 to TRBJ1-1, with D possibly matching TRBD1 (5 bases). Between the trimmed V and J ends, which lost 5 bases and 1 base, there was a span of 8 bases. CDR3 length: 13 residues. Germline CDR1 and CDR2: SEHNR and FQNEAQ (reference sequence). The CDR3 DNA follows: TGTGCCAGCAGCATGGGGGGGAACACTGAAGCTTTCTTT. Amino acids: CASSMGGNTEAFF.

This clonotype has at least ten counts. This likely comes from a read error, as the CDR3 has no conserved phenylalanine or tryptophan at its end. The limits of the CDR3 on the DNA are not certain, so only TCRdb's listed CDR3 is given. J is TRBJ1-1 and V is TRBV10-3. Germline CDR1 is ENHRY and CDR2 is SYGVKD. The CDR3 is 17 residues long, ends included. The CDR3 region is CAISEFPPSRRQVCLDL.